This T cell receptor (beta chain) originates from a study of blood T cell repertoires in COVID-19. The wider study: Collection of acute and convalescent COVID-19 samples took place in the United States, Italy and Spain. Sources were T cells, B-cell-depleted T cells, or PBMCs; the material itself was cDNA or gDNA.

In the authors' methods: Amplified reference gene primers provided the basis for estimating nucleated cell counts. Sequencing was performed with immunoSEQ multiplex PCR; in TCRdb, only in-frame clones are kept and a portion is missing. V, J and clone size are taken as reported in that table, and D and trimming were inferred from the DNA itself. Here the sample spans about 220,000 clones, around 84% being singletons. The CDR3 totals 16 residues. V was pared by 3 bases and J by 6 bases, with 8 bases of the junction left unmatched. Germline loops: CDR1 SGHVS, CDR2 FNYEAQ. V is TRBV7-6 and J is TRBJ2-2, with 9 bases aligning to TRBD2. This TCR was sampled from a woman aged 55-75 years who had recovered from COVID-19. Sequencing input: peripheral blood. This CDR3 is CASSFSGGGEAGELFF. CDR3 nucleotide sequence: TGTGCCAGCAGCTTTAGCGGCGGGGGGGAGGCCGGGGAGCTGTTTTTT. The variable domain in full, with the rest retrieved from reference TRBV7-6 and TRBJ2-2, is GAGVSQSPRYKVTKRGQDVALRCDPISGHVSLYWYRQALGQGPEFLTYFNYEAQQDKSGLPNDRFSAERPEGSISTLTIQRTEQRDSAMYRCASSFSGGGEAGELFFGEGSRLTVL.